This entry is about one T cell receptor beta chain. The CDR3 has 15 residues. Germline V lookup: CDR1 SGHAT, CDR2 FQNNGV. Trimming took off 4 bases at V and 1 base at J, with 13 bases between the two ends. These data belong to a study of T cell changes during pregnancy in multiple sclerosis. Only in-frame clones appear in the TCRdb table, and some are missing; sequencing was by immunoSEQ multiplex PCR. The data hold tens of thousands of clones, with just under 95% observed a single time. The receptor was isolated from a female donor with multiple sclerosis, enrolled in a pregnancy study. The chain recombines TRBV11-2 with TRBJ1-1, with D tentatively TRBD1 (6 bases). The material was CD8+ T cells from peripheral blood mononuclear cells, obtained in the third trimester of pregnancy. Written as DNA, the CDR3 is TGTGCCAGCAGCTCGACAGTGGACAGGAACACTGAAGCTTTCTTT. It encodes CASSSTVDRNTEAFF. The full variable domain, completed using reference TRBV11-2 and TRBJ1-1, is EAGVAQSPRYKIIEKRQSVAFWCNPISGHATLYWYQQILGQGPKLLIQFQNNGVVDDSQLPKDRFSAERLKGVDSTLKIQPAKLEDSAVYLCASSSTVDRNTEAFFGQGTRLTVV.